This is a list of T cell receptor beta chains from one sample in a study of CD8 T cells in ankylosing spondylitis. TCRdb recomputed calls from the 5' RACE reads with MiXCR, one row per CDR3 protein. The top ten hold about 3.7% of the sample, which has hundreds of thousands of distinct CDR3 sequences, around 20% seen once. Sequencing used blood, either unsorted or a sorted T cell fraction (not recorded which). Receptor source: a female donor with ankylosing spondylitis or in good health (not recorded which). Each CDR3 is given with its conserved first and last residue. D genes are given only for firm matches. The listing skips clone size in some rows; elsewhere it reads once, few, many or a size class.

size	V	D	J	DNA	CDR3
many	TRBV20-1	.	TRBJ1-5	TGCAGCCCCTTCGACGGATACAATCAGCCCCAGCATTTT	CSPFDGYNQPQHF
.	TRBV6-5	.	TRBJ2-6	TGTGCCAGCAGTTCCCTCGGACGGACCTCTGGGGCCAACGTCCTGACTTTC	CASSSLGRTSGANVLTF
few	TRBV9	.	TRBJ2-2	TGTGCCAGCAGCGTAGGTCGGGCCACCGGGGAGCTGTTTTTT	CASSVGRATGELFF
few	TRBV12-3/TRBV12-4	TRBD2	TRBJ2-3	TGTGCCAGCAGTTTAAATGGCGGGAGGACAGATACGCAGTATTTT	CASSLNGGRTDTQYF
few	TRBV7-2	.	TRBJ1-5	TGTGCCAGCAGCCGGGGGGGCCATAGCAATCAGCCCCAGCATTTT	CASSRGGHSNQPQHF
few	TRBV20-1	TRBD1	TRBJ1-2	TGCAGTGCTAGAGAAGGGACAGGGGGCTATGGCTACACCTTC	CSAREGTGGYGYTF
few	TRBV5-1	TRBD2	TRBJ2-1	TGCGCCAGCAGCTCCGGGACTAGCCCCAATGAGCAGTTCTTC	CASSSGTSPNEQFF
many	TRBV5-1	.	TRBJ1-5	TGCGCCAGCAGTTCGGGGAGCAATCAGCCCCAGCATTTT	CASSSGSNQPQHF
many	TRBV12-3/TRBV12-4	.	TRBJ2-7	TGTGCCAGCAGGTTGGACAGTCAACACGAGCAGTACTTC	CASRLDSQHEQYF
many	TRBV12-3/TRBV12-4	.	TRBJ2-5	TGTGCCAGCAGGCTCAATCGGAAGGAGACCCAGTACTTC	CASRLNRKETQYF
few	TRBV20-1	.	TRBJ2-7	TGCAGTGCATGCCCAAAAAGCCCCAGCTCCTACGAGCAGTACTTC	CSACPKSPSSYEQYF
few	TRBV29-1	.	TRBJ1-1	TGCAGCGTTCAAAGGGGAGAGACTGAAGCTTTCTTT	CSVQRGETEAFF
.	TRBV20-1	TRBD1	TRBJ2-7	TGCAGTGCTAGAGAAGACAGGGTTCCCTACGAGCAGTACTTC	CSAREDRVPYEQYF
.	TRBV5-6	.	TRBJ1-2	TGTGCCAGCTTCAAAAGGGGGGTACATGGCTACACCTTC	CASFKRGVHGYTF
.	TRBV20-1	.	TRBJ2-1	TGCAGTGCTAGAACCGGACCGCCCCGGCGGCAGTTCTTC	CSARTGPPRRQFF
.	TRBV13	.	TRBJ1-1	TGTGCCAGCAGCTTACGGGACGCTGAAGCTTTCTTT	CASSLRDAEAFF
.	TRBV20-1	TRBD1	TRBJ2-7	TGCAGTGCTCTAACCGGGACAGGGCCGAACGAGCAGTACTTC	CSALTGTGPNEQYF
few	TRBV20-1	.	TRBJ2-1	TGCAGTGCTCCTGGCGGCAGGCAGAATGAGCAGTTCTTC	CSAPGGRQNEQFF
.	TRBV7-2	TRBD2	TRBJ2-1	TGTGCCAGCAGCTTAGGGTCTAGCGGGATTTACAATGAGCAGTTCTTC	CASSLGSSGIYNEQFF
.	TRBV20-1	.	TRBJ2-7	TGCACTTCCTCGGTCGCCCGAGGAGGGGAGCAGTACTTC	CTSSVARGGEQYF
.	TRBV2	TRBD1	TRBJ2-7	TGTGCCAGCCGGACAGGGGTGGGAAACGAGCAGTACTTC	CASRTGVGNEQYF
few	TRBV5-1	.	TRBJ2-7	TGCGCCAGCAGCTGGGAAGGGAAGAACTTCGAGCAGTACTTC	CASSWEGKNFEQYF
few	TRBV20-1	.	TRBJ1-4	TGCAGTGCTAGCCCTGGGGGATATAATGAAAAACTGTTTTTT	CSASPGGYNEKLFF
.	TRBV18	.	TRBJ2-1	TGTGCCAGCTCACCAGATATCTCCTACAATGAGCAGTTCTTC	CASSPDISYNEQFF
few	TRBV10-2	.	TRBJ2-2	TGCGCCAGCAGTGAGTGGGCGGCGAGCACCGGGGAGCTGTTTTTT	CASSEWAASTGELFF
few	TRBV5-5	TRBD2	TRBJ2-7	TGTGCCAGCAGCCATTCGGCTAGCGGGTCCTACGAGCAGTACTTC	CASSHSASGSYEQYF
few	TRBV7-2	.	TRBJ2-3	TGTGCCAGCAGCTTAGATCCCGGGAGTAGCGCAGATACGCAGTATTTT	CASSLDPGSSADTQYF
.	TRBV9	.	TRBJ2-4	TGTGCCAGCAGCGTAGGGGTGGGGGCCAAAAACATTCAGTACTTC	CASSVGVGAKNIQYF
few	TRBV29-1	TRBD2	TRBJ2-2	TGCAGCGCCTCACTAGCGGAGGACACCGGGGAGCTGTTTTTT	CSASLAEDTGELFF
.	TRBV20-1	.	TRBJ1-5	TGCAGTGCAAATCGGGACTTTAGCAATCAGCCCCAGCATTTT	CSANRDFSNQPQHF
.	TRBV4-3	TRBD2	TRBJ2-1	TGCGCCAGCAGCCGAGGACTAGCGGGAGTGGGGCGAGGCAATGAGCAGTTCTTC	CASSRGLAGVGRGNEQFF
.	TRBV11-2	.	TRBJ1-1	TGTGCCAGCAGCTTCGGCAGGGAGAACACTGAAGCTTTCTTT	CASSFGRENTEAFF
few	TRBV7-2	.	TRBJ1-2	TGTGCCAGCAGCTTTTCGGGGTTCGGCTACACCTTC	CASSFSGFGYTF
.	TRBV25-1	.	TRBJ2-1	TGTGCCAGCACCCCGGGACAAAGCTCCTACAATGAGCAGTTCTTC	CASTPGQSSYNEQFF
few	TRBV14	.	TRBJ2-3	TGTGCCAGCAGCCTTCCCTCCCGGACGCAGTATTTT	CASSLPSRTQYF
few	TRBV25-1	.	TRBJ2-1	TGTGCCAGCAGTGAAAGAGACGTTAGCGTGTTGTATCAGTTCTTC	CASSERDVSVLYQFF
.	TRBV9	.	TRBJ2-7	TGTGCCAGCAGCGGGGAAGGGGAGCAGTACTTC	CASSGEGEQYF
few	TRBV6-2/TRBV6-3	.	TRBJ2-4	TGTGCCAGCAGTTACTCCATTAGGACCGATTCCCGAGCCAAAAACATTCAGTACTTC	CASSYSIRTDSRAKNIQYF
.	TRBV6-5	TRBD1	TRBJ1-4	TGTGCCAGCAGTTTGGGGACAGGGAATGAAAAACTGTTTTTT	CASSLGTGNEKLFF
few	TRBV7-2	.	TRBJ2-7	TGTGCCAGCAGCTTAGAGGGGTCCCCGTCCTCCTACGAGCAGTACTTC	CASSLEGSPSSYEQYF
.	TRBV20-1	.	TRBJ1-5	TGCAGTGCTAGAGTGGGTAGGACCCGGTCCCAGCATTTT	CSARVGRTRSQHF
.	TRBV7-2	TRBD2	TRBJ2-3	TGTGCCAGCAGCTTAGCCTCACCGGGACTAGCGGGGAAAACAGATACGCAGTATTTT	CASSLASPGLAGKTDTQYF
few	TRBV10-3	.	TRBJ1-5	TGTGCCATCAGCGAGTCATTCCTGGGTCAGCCCCAGCATTTT	CAISESFLGQPQHF
.	TRBV7-7	.	TRBJ2-5	TGTGCCAGCAGCTTCGGACTCAACCCGCGAACCCAGTACTTC	CASSFGLNPRTQYF
few	TRBV30	.	TRBJ1-1	TGTGCTGCCGGGTTGCTGAACACTGAAGCTTTCTTT	CAAGLLNTEAFF
.	TRBV20-1	TRBD1	TRBJ2-7	TGCAGTGCTAGTGCTCCGGGACAGGTCTTGATCAGCTCCTACGAGCAGTACTTC	CSASAPGQVLISSYEQYF
few	TRBV13	.	TRBJ2-6	TGTGCCAGCAGCTTAGGGCAGGGAGACTCTGGGGCCAACGTCCTGACTTTC	CASSLGQGDSGANVLTF
.	TRBV12-3/TRBV12-4	TRBD1	TRBJ2-7	TGTGCCAGCAGCCCGGGGACAGGGAAGGTCGGGCAGTACTTC	CASSPGTGKVGQYF
many	TRBV12-3/TRBV12-4	TRBD2	TRBJ2-2	TGTGCCAGCACCTGGAGCGGGATAAACACCGGGGAGCTGTTTTTT	CASTWSGINTGELFF
.	TRBV15	.	TRBJ1-1	TGTGCCACCAGCAGAGACCCTAGGGGGGGCACTGAAGCTTTCTTT	CATSRDPRGGTEAFF
.	TRBV6-5	TRBD2	TRBJ2-7	TGTGCCAGCAGTTACGCGGGAGGGGCTTGGGAGCAGTACTTC	CASSYAGGAWEQYF
few	TRBV11-2	.	TRBJ2-2	TGTGCCAGCAGCCACGGGGTGGGGACCGGGGAGCTGTTTTTT	CASSHGVGTGELFF
.	TRBV4-2	TRBD2	TRBJ2-1	TGTGCCAGCAGCCAAGTTAGCGGGAGCCGTGATGAGCAGTTCTTC	CASSQVSGSRDEQFF
.	TRBV3-1	TRBD2	TRBJ2-6	TGTGCCAGCAGACAGCTAGCGGGAGGTGTTGGGGCCAACGTCCTGACTTTC	CASRQLAGGVGANVLTF
.	TRBV6-2/TRBV6-3	.	TRBJ1-5	TGTGCCACCTCCCGGGACGGTTGGAATCAGCCCCAGCATTTT	CATSRDGWNQPQHF